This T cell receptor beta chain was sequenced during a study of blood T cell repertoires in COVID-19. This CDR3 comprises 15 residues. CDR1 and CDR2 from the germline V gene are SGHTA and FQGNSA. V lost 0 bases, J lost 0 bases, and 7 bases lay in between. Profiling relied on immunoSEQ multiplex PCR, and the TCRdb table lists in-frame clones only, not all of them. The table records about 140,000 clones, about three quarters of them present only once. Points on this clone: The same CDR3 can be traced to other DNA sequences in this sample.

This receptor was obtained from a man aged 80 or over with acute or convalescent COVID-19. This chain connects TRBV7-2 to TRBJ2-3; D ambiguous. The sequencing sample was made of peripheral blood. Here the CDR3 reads CASSLARGSTDTQYF. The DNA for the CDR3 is TGTGCCAGCAGCTTAGCGCGTGGTAGCACAGATACGCAGTATTTT.